Following are 4 T cell receptor beta chains from one sample sequenced in a study of beta chain features in type 1 diabetes (dated by TCRdb to the late 2010s). The method was the immunoSEQ multiplex PCR assay. All of the isolated RNA was reverse transcribed with the High Capacity cDNA Reverse Transcription Kit, so expressed TCRB transcripts were sequenced. Here the immuneACCESS table is served through TCRdb, limited to in-frame sequences with V and J called. Missing clones are a known gap in these copies; in checked studies unresolved V genes cover under half, and the rest lacks a known reason. For this sample there are around 140,000 clones; about 9.1% appear just once. 0.5% to 0.65% of the sample is taken by the ten largest. The sample was central memory CD4+ T cells from blood. The source is a woman aged 35 to 49 in good health.

This clone has more than one count but fewer than ten. This CDR3 reads CASSYSGGVLDTQYF. For the CDR3, the DNA is TGTGCCAGCAGTTACTCAGGGGGAGTGTTGGATACGCAGTATTTT. V usage is TRBV6-5 and J usage is TRBJ2-3; perhaps TRBD1 as D (6 bases). CDR1 is MNHEY, CDR2 SVGAGI, per germline. The CDR3 totals 15 residues. Trimming took 0 bases from V and 6 from J, leaving 13 bases between them.

This clone rates as medium-sized. The rearrangement uses TRBV7-2 and TRBJ2-2, with 8 nucleotides matching TRBD2. CDR1 is SGHTA and CDR2 is FQGNSA in the germline V gene. Unmatched junction bases numbered 1, after V lost 2 bases and J lost 2 bases. The CDR3 consists of 15 residues. The CDR3 reads CASSLTSGNTGELFF. The CDR3 DNA reads as TGTGCCAGCAGCTTAACTAGCGGTAACACCGGGGAGCTGTTTTTT.

This clone has just a few counts. The chain combines TRBV7-8 with TRBJ1-6; tentatively, D is TRBD1 (6 bases). The CDR3 length is 15 residues. Germline assignment: CDR1 SGHVS and CDR2 FQNEAQ. V shed 1 base and J shed 7 bases, with 11 bases lying between them. In nucleotides, the CDR3 is TGTGCCAGCAGCTTAGGCTGGACAGAAAATTCACCCCTCCACTTT. Protein product: CASSLGWTENSPLHF.

This chain joins TRBV20-1 and TRBJ2-7; D perhaps matches TRBD1 (6 bases). Per the germline V gene, CDR1 is DFQATT and CDR2 is SNEGSKA (reference sequence). The CDR3 has 11 residues. Trimming left V 5 bases short and J 6 bases short, with 11 bases between. CDR3 sequence: CSASQGSEQYF. CDR3 nucleotides: TGCAGTGCTTCACAGGGATCCGAGCAGTACTTC.